A selection of T cell receptor beta chains follows, all from one sample in a study of blood T cell repertoires in COVID-19. Sequencing was performed with immunoSEQ multiplex PCR; in TCRdb, only in-frame clones are kept and a portion is missing. The sample has about 89,000 clones; approximately 79% are singletons. The sample was peripheral blood. Receptors originate from a woman of 80 years or more with acute or convalescent COVID-19. Both conserved end residues are trimmed from each CDR3. The order of the fields is V gene, J gene, CDR3 protein.

v_gene: TRBV6-5
j_gene: TRBJ2-1
CDR3aa: ASSYSQGKQF

v_gene: TRBV28
j_gene: TRBJ1-1
CDR3aa: ASSSGWNTEAF

v_gene: TRBV6-1
j_gene: TRBJ1-4
CDR3aa: ASSEGKGAVEKLF

v_gene: TRBV2
j_gene: TRBJ1-1
CDR3aa: AILQGPNTEAF

v_gene: TRBV5-1
j_gene: TRBJ2-1
CDR3aa: ASSFRRGGNEQF

v_gene: TRBV5-6
j_gene: TRBJ1-2
CDR3aa: ASSSLRGSYGYT

v_gene: TRBV27
j_gene: TRBJ1-5
CDR3aa: ASSPRIQGGDQPQH

v_gene: TRBV7-2
j_gene: TRBJ2-7
CDR3aa: ASSPGGTVSYEQY

v_gene: TRBV11-2
j_gene: TRBJ1-1
CDR3aa: ASSLVSVNTEAF

v_gene: TRBV2
j_gene: TRBJ2-5
CDR3aa: ASRSGQGETQY

v_gene: TRBV30
j_gene: TRBJ2-3
CDR3aa: AWSVVRRGSTDTQY

v_gene: TRBV30
j_gene: TRBJ1-6
CDR3aa: AWSDGQGADSPLH

v_gene: TRBV30
j_gene: TRBJ2-7
CDR3aa: AWSVLNEQY

v_gene: TRBV5-1
j_gene: TRBJ2-3
CDR3aa: ASSPGQGRTDTQY

v_gene: TRBV18
j_gene: TRBJ1-2
CDR3aa: ASSPTGGDGYT

v_gene: TRBV19
j_gene: TRBJ2-2
CDR3aa: ATADRAHTGELF

v_gene: TRBV18
j_gene: TRBJ1-1
CDR3aa: ASSPTRGGFYTEAF

v_gene: TRBV18
j_gene: TRBJ1-1
CDR3aa: ATAGTEAF

v_gene: TRBV6-5
j_gene: TRBJ1-1
CDR3aa: ASSSRAEVTVAF

v_gene: TRBV9
j_gene: TRBJ2-7
CDR3aa: ASSVETGGSRGQY

v_gene: TRBV6-2/TRBV6-3
j_gene: TRBJ2-7
CDR3aa: ASSSPLSGGAGEQY

v_gene: TRBV19
j_gene: TRBJ1-1
CDR3aa: ASSSRTGGVNTEAF

v_gene: TRBV12-3/TRBV12-4
j_gene: TRBJ1-4
CDR3aa: ASSLTGGDLS

v_gene: TRBV7-9
j_gene: TRBJ2-1
CDR3aa: ASSLGGFVTWDEQF

v_gene: TRBV7-2
j_gene: TRBJ2-4
CDR3aa: ASSLVWGENIQY

v_gene: TRBV5-4
j_gene: TRBJ2-7
CDR3aa: ASSFVGDRAYEQY

v_gene: TRBV6-5
j_gene: TRBJ2-7
CDR3aa: ASSYLRDRGKQY

v_gene: TRBV5-6
j_gene: TRBJ2-7
CDR3aa: ASSGRREGAYEQY

v_gene: TRBV18
j_gene: TRBJ1-1
CDR3aa: ASSTDRNTEAF

v_gene: TRBV7-2
j_gene: TRBJ1-1
CDR3aa: ASSGEMNTEAF

v_gene: TRBV28
j_gene: TRBJ2-5
CDR3aa: ASSNLGAGKVETQY

v_gene: TRBV7-2
j_gene: TRBJ2-3
CDR3aa: ASSLVSAAGGADTQY

v_gene: TRBV5-1
j_gene: TRBJ2-1
CDR3aa: ATTGGWGNEQF

v_gene: TRBV19
j_gene: TRBJ1-5
CDR3aa: ASSTTHYSNQPQH

v_gene: TRBV5-1
j_gene: TRBJ1-2
CDR3aa: ASSPGQGSYGYT

v_gene: TRBV9
j_gene: TRBJ1-6
CDR3aa: ASSAGTGSSPLH

v_gene: TRBV3-1/TRBV3-2
j_gene: TRBJ2-3
CDR3aa: ASSQVSGGASDTQY

v_gene: TRBV6-6
j_gene: TRBJ2-1
CDR3aa: ASNRAYNEQF

v_gene: TRBV18
j_gene: TRBJ1-6
CDR3aa: ASSPAGNESPLH

v_gene: TRBV3-1/TRBV3-2
j_gene: TRBJ1-5
CDR3aa: ASSLPGDQPQH